The 21 T cell receptor beta chains given below trace back to one sample, sequenced in a study of cytomegalovirus exposure and HLA in healthy donors. In the PCR, 60 Vbeta and 13 Jbeta primers were used. Generated by immunoSEQ multiplex PCR, the TCRdb table keeps only in-frame clones and is missing some. The sample has 85,000 to 100,000 clones, roughly four fifths seen once. Sequencing was done on a sample of PBMCs. The receptors shown here come from a human donor in good health.

The rearrangement uses TRBV9 and TRBJ2-5; D might be TRBD2 (6 bases). The J call is uncertain, as TRBJ2-7 better fits the DNA end. Germline CDR1 reads SGDLS; CDR2 reads YYNGEE. The CDR3 has 15 residues. The CDR3 nucleotides are TGTGCCAGCAGCGTAGGAGGAGGGAGGCCCTACGAGCAGTACTTC. Translating gives CASSVGGGRPYEQYF.

This sequence joins TRBV5-1 and TRBJ1-1; TRBD1 aligns across 9 bases. The CDR3 length is 14 residues. The germline V gene encodes CDR1 SGHRS and CDR2 YFSETQ. Trimming removed 2 bases from V and 4 bases from J; junction bases left unmatched: 3. The CDR3: CASSLQGASTEAFF. CDR3 DNA sequence: TGCGCCAGCAGCTTACAGGGGGCAAGCACTGAAGCTTTCTTT.

V is TRBV7-2 and J is TRBJ2-2; D unresolved. This CDR3 spans 15 amino acids. V was trimmed by 5 bases and J by 8 bases, leaving 18 bases between them. Germline values: CDR1 SGHTA, CDR2 FQGNSA. This CDR3 reads CASSLMSSKEGELFF. DNA for the CDR3: TGTGCCAGCAGCCTGATGAGCAGCAAGGAGGGGGAGCTGTTTTTT.

The J gene is TRBJ2-7, the V gene TRBV30; no clear D gene. The ends were cut back, 0 bases at V and 3 bases at J, with 6 bases in the middle. Germline V lookup: CDR1 GTSNPN, CDR2 SVGIG (reference sequence). The CDR3 runs to 12 residues. The CDR3: CAWSVRGYEQYF. CDR3 nucleotides: TGTGCCTGGAGTGTACGAGGCTACGAGCAGTACTTC.

This chain uses TRBV19 with TRBJ2-7; D remains unclear. CDR3 size: 13 residues. V was trimmed by 5 bases and J by 3 bases, leaving 11 bases between them. The germline V gene encodes CDR1 LNHDA and CDR2 SQIVND (reference sequence). In DNA, the CDR3 is TGTGCCAGTAGTGTAGTCAGAAACTACGAGCAGTACTTC. Translation gives CASSVVRNYEQYF. The whole variable domain, remainder taken from reference TRBV19 and TRBJ2-7, is DGGITQSPKYLFRKEGQNVTLSCEQNLNHDAMYWYRQDPGQGLRLIYYSQIVNDFQKGDIAEGYSVSREKKESFPLTVTSAQKNPTAFYLCASSVVRNYEQYFGPGTRLTVT.

The chain carries TRBV5-1 and TRBJ2-5; 12 bases line up with TRBD1. V was clipped by 0 bases and J by 5 bases; unmatched bases: 5. The length of the CDR3 is 16 residues. Germline CDR1 is SGHRS and CDR2 is YFSETQ. The CDR3 DNA follows: TGCGCCAGCAGCTTGGCCGGGACAGGGGGCTTTGAGACCCAGTACTTC. Encoded protein: CASSLAGTGGFETQYF. Full variable domain (outside the CDR3, taken from reference TRBV5-1 and TRBJ2-5): KAGVTQTPRYLIKTRGQQVTLSCSPISGHRSVSWYQQTPGQGLQFLFEYFSETQRNKGNFPGRFSGRQFSNSRSEMNVSTLELGDSALYLCASSLAGTGGFETQYFGPGTRLLVL.

The V call is TRBV5-1, the J call TRBJ1-1; unclear D gene. Trimming cost V 4 bases and J 4 bases, with 14 bases left between them. In germline, CDR1 is SGHRS, CDR2 YFSETQ. This CDR3 spans 14 amino acids. CDR3 loop: CASSQITRGTEAFF. The CDR3 coding sequence is TGCGCCAGCAGCCAAATTACCCGGGGCACTGAAGCTTTCTTT.

The genes are TRBV5-4 and TRBJ2-3; 7 bases are a match to TRBD2. Germline lookup yields CDR1 SGHNT and CDR2 YYREEE (reference sequence). There are 16 residues in the CDR3. The trim removed 0 bases at V and 4 bases at J, leaving 8 bases unmatched. CDR3 protein: CASSLVLAGASDTQYF. The CDR3 DNA follows: TGTGCCAGCAGCTTGGTACTGGCGGGAGCGTCAGATACGCAGTATTTT.

The J gene is TRBJ1-5, the V gene TRBV12-5; D is undetermined. The CDR3 sequence is 14 residues long. CDR1 and CDR2 from the germline V gene are LGHNT and FRNRAP. The V end lost 1 base, the J end lost 4 bases, and 8 bases lay between the germline ends. The CDR3 is CASGLGGRNQPQHF. CDR3 in DNA: TGTGCTAGTGGTTTGGGAGGGAGGAATCAGCCCCAGCATTTT.

The chain is built from TRBV10-1 and TRBJ2-7; 10 bases align to TRBD1. The CDR3 sequence is 14 residues long. Germline trimming cut 5 bases from V and 1 base from J; bases unmatched to any gene: 2. CDR1 and CDR2 (germline): WNHNN, SYGVQD (reference sequence). This chain's CDR3 is CASSTGQGSYEQYF. The DNA for the CDR3 is TGCGCCAGCAGTACGGGACAGGGGTCCTACGAGCAGTACTTC.

The V gene is TRBV6-5, the J gene TRBJ1-4, with D unclear. The CDR3 runs to 14 residues. Trimming pared 6 bases from V and 4 bases from J, leaving 12 bases between. Looked up from germline, CDR1 is MNHEY and CDR2 is SVGAGI. CDR3 sequence reads: CASRLGGNNEKLFF. DNA of the CDR3: TGTGCCAGCAGGTTAGGAGGGAATAATGAAAAACTGTTTTTT.

The chain has TRBV9 and TRBJ1-1; D call uncertain. V lost 4 bases, J lost 1 base, and 8 bases lay in between. The V gene's germline CDR1 is SGDLS and CDR2 YYNGEE. The CDR3 is made up of 13 amino acids. CDR3 sequence reads: CASSPSPNTEAFF. In DNA form, the CDR3 reads TGTGCCAGCAGCCCAAGCCCGAACACTGAAGCTTTCTTT.

The sample holds a few counts of this clone. The gene calls are TRBV10-2 and TRBJ1-2, with 10 bases aligning to TRBD1. Germline V gene data show CDR1 as WSHSY and CDR2 as SAAADI. Trimming at V came to 4 bases and at J to 8 bases, leaving 10 bases not matched to a gene. This CDR3 spans 15 amino acids. The CDR3 here is CASSAGTGDAWGYTF. CDR3 nucleotides: TGCGCCAGCAGTGCCGGGACAGGGGATGCCTGGGGCTACACCTTC.

The chain couples TRBV18 to TRBJ1-6; no reliable D call. This CDR3 has 14 amino acids. Trimming took 3 bases from V and 4 from J, leaving 7 bases between them. CDR1 KGHSH and CDR2 LQKENI come from the germline V gene. For the CDR3, the DNA is TGTGCCAGCTCACCCGGCGGTTATAATTCACCCCTCCACTTT. Translation gives CASSPGGYNSPLHF.

This sequence joins TRBV5-5 and TRBJ1-6; TRBD1 matches at 9 bases. With V trimmed by 6 bases and J by 7 bases, 8 bases remained unmatched. Germline V gene lookup returns CDR1 SGHKS and CDR2 YYEKEE (reference sequence). The length of the CDR3 is 15 residues. DNA of the CDR3: TGTGCCAGCACCGGGACAGGGTCAGGGAATTCACCCCTCCACTTT. It yields the protein CASTGTGSGNSPLHF.

This clone was counted only a few times. V gene TRBV4-1 combines with J gene TRBJ2-2, with 13 bases lining up with TRBD2. V gave up 1 base and J gave up 5 bases; unmatched junction bases: 4. Per germline, CDR1 MGHRA and CDR2 YSYEKL. This CDR3 contains 17 residues. DNA of the CDR3: TGCGCCAGCAGCCAAGCGACGACTAGCGGGAGGACCGGGGAGCTGTTTTTT. Its translation is CASSQATTSGRTGELFF.

This clone has a single count. This chain links TRBV27 with TRBJ1-1; TRBD1 matches 7 bases. The CDR3 sequence is 14 residues long. Trimming took 1 base from V and 1 from J; bases not matched to a gene: 0. The germline gives CDR1 MNHEY, CDR2 SMNVEV (reference sequence). This CDR3 is CASSLYRGNTEAFF. In nucleotides, the CDR3 is TGTGCCAGCAGTTTATACAGGGGGAACACTGAAGCTTTCTTT.

The J gene is TRBJ1-2, the V gene TRBV2; TRBD1 might be the D (5 bases). The CDR3 extends over 16 amino acids. Germline values: CDR1 SNHLY, CDR2 FYNNEI. With 5 bases removed from V and 0 bases from J, the gap between germline ends came to 16 bases. CDR3 amino acids: CASSPTTTGANYGYTF. The CDR3 region has the DNA TGTGCCAGCAGTCCCACCACCACAGGAGCTAACTATGGCTACACCTTC.

This sequence joins TRBV7-2 and TRBJ1-1, with 8 bases that match TRBD1. Germline loops: CDR1 SGHTA, CDR2 FQGNSA. The CDR3 covers 16 residues. With V trimmed by 5 bases and J by 1 base, 9 bases remained unmatched. The DNA of the CDR3 is TGTGCCAGCAGCCTATGGGCAGGGGGCTCGAACACTGAAGCTTTCTTT. This gives the protein CASSLWAGGSNTEAFF.

The CDR3 DNA sequence: TGTGCCAGCAGCTCGGGGACAGCAACATTCCAAGAGACCCAGTACTTC. Translated: CASSSGTATFQETQYF. This chain joins TRBV5-4 and TRBJ2-5, with 7 nucleotides matching TRBD1. The CDR3 is 16 residues long. With 3 bases clipped from V and 1 base from J, the junction kept 9 bases outside the gene matches. Germline V lookup: CDR1 SGHNT, CDR2 YYREEE (reference sequence).

The chain combines TRBV6-5 with TRBJ1-6; D is ambiguous. This CDR3 is built from 15 residues. Germline V lookup: CDR1 MNHEY, CDR2 SVGAGI. Trimming took off 3 bases at V and 7 bases at J, with 13 bases between the two ends. The CDR3 DNA sequence: TGTGCCAGCAGTTATCTCGAGGCAAACAATTCACCCCTCCACTTT. Translating gives CASSYLEANNSPLHF.